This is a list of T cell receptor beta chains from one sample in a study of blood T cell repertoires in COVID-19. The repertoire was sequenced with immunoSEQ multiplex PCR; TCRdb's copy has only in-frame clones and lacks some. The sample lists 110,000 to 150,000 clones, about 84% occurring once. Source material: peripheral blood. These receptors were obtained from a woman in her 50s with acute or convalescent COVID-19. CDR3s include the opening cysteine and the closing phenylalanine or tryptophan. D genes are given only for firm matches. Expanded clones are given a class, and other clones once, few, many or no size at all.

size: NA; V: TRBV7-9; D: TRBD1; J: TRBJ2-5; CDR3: CASSIRQGETQYF; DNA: TGTGCCAGCAGCATCCGACAGGGGGAGACCCAGTACTTC
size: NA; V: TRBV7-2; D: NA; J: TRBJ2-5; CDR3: CASSFSSTETQYF; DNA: TGTGCCAGCAGCTTCTCTAGCACGGAGACCCAGTACTTC
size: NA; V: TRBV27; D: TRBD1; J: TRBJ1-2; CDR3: CASHGSGQGIYGYTF; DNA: TGTGCCAGCCACGGTTCCGGACAGGGGATCTATGGCTACACCTTC
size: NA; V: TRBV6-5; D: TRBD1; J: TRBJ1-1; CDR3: CASSQDRDQAFF; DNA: TGTGCCAGCAGCCAAGACAGGGATCAAGCTTTCTTT
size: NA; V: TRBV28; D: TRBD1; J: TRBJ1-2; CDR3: CASSPIQGSYGYTF; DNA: TGTGCCAGCAGTCCGATACAGGGGAGCTATGGCTACACCTTC
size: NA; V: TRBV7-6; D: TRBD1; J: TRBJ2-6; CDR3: CASRRGTGGPSGANVLTF; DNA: TGTGCCAGCAGGCGAGGGACAGGGGGCCCCTCTGGGGCCAACGTCCTGACTTTC
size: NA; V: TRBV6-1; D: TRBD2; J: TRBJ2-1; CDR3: CASNEAGLAGSNEQFF; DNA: TGTGCCAGCAACGAAGCGGGACTAGCGGGGTCTAATGAGCAGTTCTTC
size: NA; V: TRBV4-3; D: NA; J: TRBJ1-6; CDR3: CASSQFDSYSPLHF; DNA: TGCGCCAGCAGCCAATTTGACAGCTATTCACCCCTCCACTTT
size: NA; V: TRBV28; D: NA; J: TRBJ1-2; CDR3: CASSWGGARPYGYTF; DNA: TGTGCCAGCAGTTGGGGGGGGGCCAGACCTTATGGCTACACCTTC
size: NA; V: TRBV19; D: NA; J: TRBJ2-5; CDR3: CASSKDIRSLNQETQYF; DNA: TGTGCCAGTAGTAAGGACATCAGGTCGTTAAATCAAGAGACCCAGTACTTC
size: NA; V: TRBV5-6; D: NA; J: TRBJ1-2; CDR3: CASSGRGPFYGYTF; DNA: TGTGCCAGCAGCGGGAGGGGCCCTTTCTATGGCTACACCTTC
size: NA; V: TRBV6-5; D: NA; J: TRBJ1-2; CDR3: CASSFLAGSYGYTF; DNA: TGTGCCAGCAGTTTCCTAGCGGGGAGCTATGGCTACACCTTC
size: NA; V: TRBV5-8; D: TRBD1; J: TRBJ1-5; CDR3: CASSLDPGQGTQHF; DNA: TGTGCCAGCAGCTTGGATCCGGGACAGGGGACCCAGCATTTT
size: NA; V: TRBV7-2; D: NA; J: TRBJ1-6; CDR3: CASSYLATANSPLHF; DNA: TGTGCCAGCAGCTACCTCGCGACAGCTAATTCACCCCTCCACTTT
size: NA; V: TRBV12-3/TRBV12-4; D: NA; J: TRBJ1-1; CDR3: CASSPPYTEAFF; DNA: TGTGCCAGCAGTCCCCCCTACACTGAAGCTTTCTTT
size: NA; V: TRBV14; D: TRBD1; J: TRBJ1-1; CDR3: CASSQQGDTEAFF; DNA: TGTGCCAGCAGCCAACAGGGGGACACTGAAGCTTTCTTT
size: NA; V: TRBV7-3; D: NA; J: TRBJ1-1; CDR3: CASSFDRGAQAFF; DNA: TGTGCCAGCAGCTTCGACAGAGGAGCGCAAGCTTTCTTT
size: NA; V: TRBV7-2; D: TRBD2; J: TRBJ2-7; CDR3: CASSWDYHEQYF; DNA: TGTGCCAGCAGCTGGGACTATCACGAGCAGTACTTC
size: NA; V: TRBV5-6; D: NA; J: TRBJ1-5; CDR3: CASSLRGNNQPQHF; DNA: TGTGCCAGCAGCTTGAGGGGTAACAATCAGCCCCAGCATTTT
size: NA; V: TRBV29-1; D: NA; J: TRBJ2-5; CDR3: CSVGQSETQYF; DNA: TGCAGCGTTGGACAGTCGGAGACCCAGTACTTC
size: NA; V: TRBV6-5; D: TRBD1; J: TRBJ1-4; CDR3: CASSYAPGQGDEKLFF; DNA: TGTGCCAGCAGTTACGCGCCGGGACAGGGCGATGAAAAACTGTTTTTT
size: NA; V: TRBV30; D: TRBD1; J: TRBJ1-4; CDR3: CACPSTGSNEKLFF; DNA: TGTGCCTGCCCCTCGACAGGGTCTAATGAAAAACTGTTTTTT
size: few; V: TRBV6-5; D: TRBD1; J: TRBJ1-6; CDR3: CASRTGEDSPLHF; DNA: TGTGCCAGCAGGACAGGGGAAGATTCACCCCTCCACTTT
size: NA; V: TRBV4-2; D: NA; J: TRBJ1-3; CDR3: CASSQDADTIYF; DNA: TGTGCCAGCAGCCAAGATGCGGACACCATATATTTT
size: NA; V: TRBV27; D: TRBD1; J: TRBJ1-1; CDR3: CASSLMTGTNTEAFF; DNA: TGTGCCAGCAGTTTAATGACAGGGACGAACACTGAAGCTTTCTTT
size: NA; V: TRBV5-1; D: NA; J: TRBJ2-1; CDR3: CASSPGGGQNNEQFF; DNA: TGCGCCAGCAGCCCGGGCGGGGGCCAAAACAATGAGCAGTTCTTC